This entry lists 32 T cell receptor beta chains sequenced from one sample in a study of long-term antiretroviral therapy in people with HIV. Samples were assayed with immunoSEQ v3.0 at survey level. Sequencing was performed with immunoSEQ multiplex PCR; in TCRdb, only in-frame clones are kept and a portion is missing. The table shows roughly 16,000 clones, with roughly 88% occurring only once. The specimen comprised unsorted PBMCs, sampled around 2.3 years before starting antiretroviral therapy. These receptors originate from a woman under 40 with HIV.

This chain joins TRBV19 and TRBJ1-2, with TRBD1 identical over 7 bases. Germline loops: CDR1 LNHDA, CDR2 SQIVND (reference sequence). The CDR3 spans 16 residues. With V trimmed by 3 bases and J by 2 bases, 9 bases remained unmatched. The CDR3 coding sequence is TGTGCCAGTAGTATGGGGCCCGGGACAGACAACTATGGCTACACCTTC. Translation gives CASSMGPGTDNYGYTF.

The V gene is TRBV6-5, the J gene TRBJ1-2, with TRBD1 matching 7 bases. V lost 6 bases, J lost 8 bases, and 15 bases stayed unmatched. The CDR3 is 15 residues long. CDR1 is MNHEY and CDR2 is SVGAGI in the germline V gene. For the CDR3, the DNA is TGTGCCAGCAGAGAAAAAGGGGGCCCTTATGAAGGCTACACCTTC. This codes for CASREKGGPYEGYTF.

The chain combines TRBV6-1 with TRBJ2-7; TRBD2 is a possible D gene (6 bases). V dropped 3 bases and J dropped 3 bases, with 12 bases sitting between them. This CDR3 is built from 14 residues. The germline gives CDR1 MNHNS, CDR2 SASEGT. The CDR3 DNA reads TGTGCCAGCAGTGAGGGACTTAATTTCTACGAGCAGTACTTC. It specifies CASSEGLNFYEQYF.

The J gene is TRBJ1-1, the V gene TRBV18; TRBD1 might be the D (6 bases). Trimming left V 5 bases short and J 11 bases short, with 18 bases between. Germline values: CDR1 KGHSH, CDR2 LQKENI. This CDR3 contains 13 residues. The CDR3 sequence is CASSVRRGDAAFF. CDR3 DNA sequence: TGTGCCAGCTCAGTCCGTAGGGGGGACGCGGCTTTCTTT.

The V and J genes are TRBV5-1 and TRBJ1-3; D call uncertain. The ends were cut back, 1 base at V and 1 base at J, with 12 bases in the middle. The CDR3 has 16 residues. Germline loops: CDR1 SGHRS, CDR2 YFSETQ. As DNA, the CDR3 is TGCGCCAGCAGCTTGACCGGGTCCCTTTCTGGAAACACCATATATTTT. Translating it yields CASSLTGSLSGNTIYF.

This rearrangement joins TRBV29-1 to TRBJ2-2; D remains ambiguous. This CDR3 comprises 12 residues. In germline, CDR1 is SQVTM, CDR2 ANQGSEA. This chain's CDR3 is CTAQQNTGELFF. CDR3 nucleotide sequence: TGCACTGCCCAGCAGAACACCGGGGAGCTGTTTTTT.

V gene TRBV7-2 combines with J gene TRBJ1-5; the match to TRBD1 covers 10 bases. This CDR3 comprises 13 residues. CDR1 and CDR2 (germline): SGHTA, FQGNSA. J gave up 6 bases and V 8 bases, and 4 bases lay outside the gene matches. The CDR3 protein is CASGGQGGQPQHF. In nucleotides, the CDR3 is TGTGCCAGCGGCGGACAGGGGGGTCAGCCCCAGCATTTT.

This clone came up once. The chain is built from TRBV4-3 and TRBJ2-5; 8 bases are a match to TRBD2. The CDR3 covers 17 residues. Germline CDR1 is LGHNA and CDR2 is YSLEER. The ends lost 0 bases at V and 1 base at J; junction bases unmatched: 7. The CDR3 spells CASSQDRSGGPQETQYF. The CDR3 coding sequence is TGCGCCAGCAGCCAAGATAGGAGCGGGGGCCCCCAAGAGACCCAGTACTTC.

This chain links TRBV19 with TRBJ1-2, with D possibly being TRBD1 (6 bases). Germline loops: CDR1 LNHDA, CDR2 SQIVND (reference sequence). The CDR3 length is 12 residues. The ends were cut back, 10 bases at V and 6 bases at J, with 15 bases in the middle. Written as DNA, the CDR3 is TGTGCCATAATACAGGGAAGTAATGGCTACACCTTC. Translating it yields CAIIQGSNGYTF.

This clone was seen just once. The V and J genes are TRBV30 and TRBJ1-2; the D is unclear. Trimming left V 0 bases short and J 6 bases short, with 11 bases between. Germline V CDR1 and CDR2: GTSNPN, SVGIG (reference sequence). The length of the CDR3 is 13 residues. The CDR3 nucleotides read TGTGCCTGGAGTGTTCAAGGGTTCAATGGCTACACCTTC. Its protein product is CAWSVQGFNGYTF.

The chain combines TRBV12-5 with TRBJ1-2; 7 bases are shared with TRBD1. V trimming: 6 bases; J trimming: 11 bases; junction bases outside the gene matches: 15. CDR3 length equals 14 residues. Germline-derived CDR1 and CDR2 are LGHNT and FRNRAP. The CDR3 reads CASGTGGTVPRYTF. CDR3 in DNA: TGTGCTAGTGGGACCGGTGGGACAGTCCCGAGGTACACCTTC.

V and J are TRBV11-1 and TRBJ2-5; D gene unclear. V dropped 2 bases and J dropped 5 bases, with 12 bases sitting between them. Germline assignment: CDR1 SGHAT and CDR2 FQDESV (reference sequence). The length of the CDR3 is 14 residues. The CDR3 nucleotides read TGTGCCAGCAGCTTATCTCCGGGCGAGGAGACCCAGTACTTC. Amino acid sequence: CASSLSPGEETQYF. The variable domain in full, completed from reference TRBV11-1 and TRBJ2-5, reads EAEVAQSPRYKITEKSQAVAFWCDPISGHATLYWYRQILGQGPELLVQFQDESVVDDSQLPKDRFSAERLKGVDSTLKIQPAELGDSAMYLCASSLSPGEETQYFGPGTRLLVL.

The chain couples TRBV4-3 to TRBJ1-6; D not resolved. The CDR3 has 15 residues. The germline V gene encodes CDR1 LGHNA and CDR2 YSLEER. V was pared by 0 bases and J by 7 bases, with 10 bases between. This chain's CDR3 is CASSQEGGRNSPLHF. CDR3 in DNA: TGCGCCAGCAGCCAAGAAGGCGGGCGGAATTCACCCCTCCACTTT.

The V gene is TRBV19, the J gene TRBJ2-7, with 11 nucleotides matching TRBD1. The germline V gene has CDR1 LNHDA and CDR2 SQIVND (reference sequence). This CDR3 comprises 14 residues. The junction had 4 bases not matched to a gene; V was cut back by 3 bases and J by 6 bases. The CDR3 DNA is TGTGCCAGTAGTATCCATGGGACAGGGGGCGAGCAGTACTTC. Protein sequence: CASSIHGTGGEQYF.

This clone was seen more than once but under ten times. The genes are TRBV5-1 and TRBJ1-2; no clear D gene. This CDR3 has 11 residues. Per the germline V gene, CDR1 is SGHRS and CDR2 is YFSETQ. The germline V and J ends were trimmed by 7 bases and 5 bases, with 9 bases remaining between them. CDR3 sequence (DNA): TGCGCCAGCTCAGGACCTTATGGCTACACCTTC. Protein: CASSGPYGYTF.

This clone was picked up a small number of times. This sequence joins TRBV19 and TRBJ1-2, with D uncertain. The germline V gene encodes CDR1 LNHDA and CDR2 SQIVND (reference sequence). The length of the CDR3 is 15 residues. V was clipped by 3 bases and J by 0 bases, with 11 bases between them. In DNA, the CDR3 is TGTGCCAGTAGTATCGCCCGCACACCTAACTATGGCTACACCTTC. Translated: CASSIARTPNYGYTF.

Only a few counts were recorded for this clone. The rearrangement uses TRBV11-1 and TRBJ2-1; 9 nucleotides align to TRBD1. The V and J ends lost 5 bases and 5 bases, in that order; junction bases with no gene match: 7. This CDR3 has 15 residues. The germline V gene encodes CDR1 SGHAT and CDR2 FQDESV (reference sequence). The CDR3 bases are TGTGCCAGCAGCCTTAGACAGGGGGTTAACAATGAGCAGTTCTTC. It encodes CASSLRQGVNNEQFF.

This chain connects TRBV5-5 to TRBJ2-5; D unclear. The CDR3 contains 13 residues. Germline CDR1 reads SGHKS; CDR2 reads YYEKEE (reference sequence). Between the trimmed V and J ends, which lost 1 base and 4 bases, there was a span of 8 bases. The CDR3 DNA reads TGTGCCAGCAGCTTGTTCGTCCGAGAGACCCAGTACTTC. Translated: CASSLFVRETQYF.

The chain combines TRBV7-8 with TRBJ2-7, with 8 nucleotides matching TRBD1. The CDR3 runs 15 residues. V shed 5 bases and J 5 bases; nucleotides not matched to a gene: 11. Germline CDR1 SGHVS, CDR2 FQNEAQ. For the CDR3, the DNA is TGTGCCAGCAGCATAAGGGACAGGAGGACGGACGAGCAGTACTTC. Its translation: CASSIRDRRTDEQYF.

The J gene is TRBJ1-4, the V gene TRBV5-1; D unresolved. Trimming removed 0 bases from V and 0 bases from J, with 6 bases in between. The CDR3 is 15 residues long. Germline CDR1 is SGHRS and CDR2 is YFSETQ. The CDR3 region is CASSLVTATNEKLFF. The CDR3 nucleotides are TGCGCCAGCAGCTTGGTAACAGCAACTAATGAAAAACTGTTTTTT.

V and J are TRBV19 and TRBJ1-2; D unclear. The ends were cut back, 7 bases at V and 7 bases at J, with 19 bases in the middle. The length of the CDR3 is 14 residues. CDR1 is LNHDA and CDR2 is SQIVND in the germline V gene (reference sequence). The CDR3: CASTQAGSRSGYTF. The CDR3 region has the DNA TGTGCCAGTACCCAGGCGGGGTCCCGATCTGGCTACACCTTC.

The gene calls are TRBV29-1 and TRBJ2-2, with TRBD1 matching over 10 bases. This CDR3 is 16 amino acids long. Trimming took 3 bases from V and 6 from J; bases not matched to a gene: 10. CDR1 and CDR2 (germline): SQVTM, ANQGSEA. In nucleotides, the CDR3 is TGCAGCGTTGACCTACCGGGACAGGGGAAGCCCGGGGAGCTGTTTTTT. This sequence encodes CSVDLPGQGKPGELFF.

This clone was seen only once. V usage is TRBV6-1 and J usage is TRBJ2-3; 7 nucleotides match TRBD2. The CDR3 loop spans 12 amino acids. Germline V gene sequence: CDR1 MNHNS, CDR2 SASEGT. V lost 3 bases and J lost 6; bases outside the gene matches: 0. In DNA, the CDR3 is TGTGCCAGCAGTGAGGGAGGGGATACGCAGTATTTT. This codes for CASSEGGDTQYF.

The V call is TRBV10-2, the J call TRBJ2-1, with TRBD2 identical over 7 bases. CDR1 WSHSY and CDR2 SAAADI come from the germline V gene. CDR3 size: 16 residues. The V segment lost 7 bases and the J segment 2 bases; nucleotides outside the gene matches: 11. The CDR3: CASTPAGRPAYNEQFF. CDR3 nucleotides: TGCGCCAGCACTCCAGCGGGGCGCCCGGCCTACAATGAGCAGTTCTTC.

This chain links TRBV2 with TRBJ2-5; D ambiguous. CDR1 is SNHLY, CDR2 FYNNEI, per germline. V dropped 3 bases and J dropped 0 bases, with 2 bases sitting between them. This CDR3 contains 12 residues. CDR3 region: CASSDYQETQYF. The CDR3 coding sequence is TGTGCCAGCAGTGACTACCAAGAGACCCAGTACTTC.

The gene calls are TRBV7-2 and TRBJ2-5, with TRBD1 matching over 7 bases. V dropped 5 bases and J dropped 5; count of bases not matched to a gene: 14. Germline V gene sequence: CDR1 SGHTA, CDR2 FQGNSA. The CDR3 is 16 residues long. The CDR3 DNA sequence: TGTGCCAGCAGCCCTTCTCAGACAGGGACCCACGAGACCCAGTACTTC. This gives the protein CASSPSQTGTHETQYF.

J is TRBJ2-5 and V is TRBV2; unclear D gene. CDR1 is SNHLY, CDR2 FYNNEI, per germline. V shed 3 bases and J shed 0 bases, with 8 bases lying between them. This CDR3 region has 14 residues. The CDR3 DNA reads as TGTGCCAGCAGTGACGGCAGGTACCAAGAGACCCAGTACTTC. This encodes CASSDGRYQETQYF.

The CDR3 loop is CASSMRGGSGSADTQYF. The CDR3, as DNA: TGTGCCAGTAGTATGCGAGGGGGATCAGGGTCGGCAGATACGCAGTATTTT. The chain carries TRBV19 and TRBJ2-3; TRBD1 might be the D (6 bases). The CDR3 extends over 17 amino acids. V dropped 3 bases and J dropped 4 bases, with 20 bases sitting between them. Germline V gives CDR1 LNHDA, CDR2 SQIVND (reference sequence).

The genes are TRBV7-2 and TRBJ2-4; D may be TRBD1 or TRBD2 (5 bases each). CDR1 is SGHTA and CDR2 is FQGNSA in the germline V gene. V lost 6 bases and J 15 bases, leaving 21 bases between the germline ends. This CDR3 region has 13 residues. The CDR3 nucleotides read TGTGCCAGCAGTTGGATAGGGGATGCGGGTTGGTACTTC. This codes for CASSWIGDAGWYF.

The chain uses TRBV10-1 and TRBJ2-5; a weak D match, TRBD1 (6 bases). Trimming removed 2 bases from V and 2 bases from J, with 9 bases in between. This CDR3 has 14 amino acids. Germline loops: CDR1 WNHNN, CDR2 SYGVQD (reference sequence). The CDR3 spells CASSEDRTQETQYF. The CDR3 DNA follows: TGCGCCAGCAGTGAGGACAGGACACAAGAGACCCAGTACTTC.

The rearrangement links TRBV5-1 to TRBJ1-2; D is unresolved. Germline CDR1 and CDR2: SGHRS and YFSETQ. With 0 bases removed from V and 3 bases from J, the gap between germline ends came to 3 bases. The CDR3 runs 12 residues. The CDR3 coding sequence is TGCGCCAGCAGCTTGGCAGACTATGGCTACACCTTC. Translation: CASSLADYGYTF.

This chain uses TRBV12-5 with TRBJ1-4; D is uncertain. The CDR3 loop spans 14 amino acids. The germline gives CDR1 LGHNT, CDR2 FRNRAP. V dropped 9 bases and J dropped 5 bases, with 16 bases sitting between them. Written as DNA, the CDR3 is TGTGCTAGGGGAGAAGGACCGATGAATGAAAAACTGTTTTTT. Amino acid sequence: CARGEGPMNEKLFF.